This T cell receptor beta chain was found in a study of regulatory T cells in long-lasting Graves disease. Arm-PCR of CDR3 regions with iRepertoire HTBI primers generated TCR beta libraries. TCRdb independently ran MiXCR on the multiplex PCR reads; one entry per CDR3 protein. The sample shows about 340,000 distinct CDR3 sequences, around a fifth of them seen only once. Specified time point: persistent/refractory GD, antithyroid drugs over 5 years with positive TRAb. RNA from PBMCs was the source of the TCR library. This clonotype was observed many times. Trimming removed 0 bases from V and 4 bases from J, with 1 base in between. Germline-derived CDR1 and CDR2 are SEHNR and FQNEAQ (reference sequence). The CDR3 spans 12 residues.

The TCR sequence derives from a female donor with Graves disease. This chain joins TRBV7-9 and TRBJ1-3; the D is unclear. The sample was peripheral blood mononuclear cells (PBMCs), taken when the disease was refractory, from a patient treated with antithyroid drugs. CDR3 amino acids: CASSLAGNTIYF. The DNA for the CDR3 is TGTGCCAGCAGCTTAGCCGGAAACACCATATATTTT.